This T cell receptor beta chain was identified during a study of blood T cell repertoires in COVID-19. Across the study: Nucleic acid was either cDNA or gDNA, and it came from T cells, B-cell-depleted T cells, or PBMCs.

Here immunoSEQ multiplex PCR was the method, and the copy in TCRdb shows in-frame clones only, minus some. The sample lists roughly 290,000 clones, around 85% occurring once. Per the germline V gene, CDR1 is MNHNY and CDR2 is SVGAGI (reference sequence). CDR3 length: 15 amino acids. Trimming pared 0 bases from V and 7 bases from J, leaving 12 bases between. Patients of the Seattle cohort, enrolled during active infection, were followed longitudinally. The clonotype comes from a human donor with COVID-19, enrolled during active disease. The donor label of this sample is uncertain. The chain joins TRBV6-6 to TRBJ2-2; maybe TRBD1 (5 bases). The sample was peripheral blood. The CDR3 region is CASSYSTRQGGELFF. CDR3 DNA: TGTGCCAGCAGTTACTCTACACGTCAGGGCGGGGAGCTGTTTTTT.